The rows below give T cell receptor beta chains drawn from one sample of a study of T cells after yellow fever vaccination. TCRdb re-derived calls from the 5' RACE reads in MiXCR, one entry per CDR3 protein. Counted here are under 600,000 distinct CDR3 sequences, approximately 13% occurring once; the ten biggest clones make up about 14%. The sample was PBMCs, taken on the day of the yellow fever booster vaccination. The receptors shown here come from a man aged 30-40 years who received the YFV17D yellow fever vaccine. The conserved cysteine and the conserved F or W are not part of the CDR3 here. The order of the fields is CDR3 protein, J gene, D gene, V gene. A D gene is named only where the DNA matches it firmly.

CDR3aa: ASSSWEVPQH
j_gene: TRBJ1-5
d_gene: .
v_gene: TRBV6-2/TRBV6-3

CDR3aa: AISNSGGWNGANVLT
j_gene: TRBJ2-6
d_gene: TRBD1
v_gene: TRBV10-3

CDR3aa: ASSLIEQIDNEQF
j_gene: TRBJ2-1
d_gene: .
v_gene: TRBV5-5

CDR3aa: AISDDGAGANVLT
j_gene: TRBJ2-6
d_gene: .
v_gene: TRBV10-3

CDR3aa: ASRERGQYNSPLH
j_gene: TRBJ1-6
d_gene: TRBD1
v_gene: TRBV6-1

CDR3aa: SVRGDYEQY
j_gene: TRBJ2-7
d_gene: TRBD2
v_gene: TRBV29-1

CDR3aa: ASSYSTGGLETQY
j_gene: TRBJ2-5
d_gene: TRBD1
v_gene: TRBV6-2/TRBV6-3

CDR3aa: ASKLAGVSEQF
j_gene: TRBJ2-1
d_gene: TRBD2
v_gene: TRBV7-2

CDR3aa: ASSLSAGGGEAKNIQY
j_gene: TRBJ2-4
d_gene: TRBD2
v_gene: TRBV5-1

CDR3aa: ATTQDRATNTEAF
j_gene: TRBJ1-1
d_gene: .
v_gene: TRBV3-1

CDR3aa: ASSRGQGSGANVLT
j_gene: TRBJ2-6
d_gene: TRBD1
v_gene: TRBV3-1

CDR3aa: ASSYPSGAGAYNEQF
j_gene: TRBJ2-1
d_gene: TRBD2
v_gene: TRBV6-5

CDR3aa: ASSQGLAEGSYNEQF
j_gene: TRBJ2-1
d_gene: TRBD2
v_gene: TRBV3-1

CDR3aa: ASSRTGQHEQY
j_gene: TRBJ2-7
d_gene: TRBD1
v_gene: TRBV7-2

CDR3aa: ASSSTGHTYEQY
j_gene: TRBJ2-7
d_gene: .
v_gene: TRBV28

CDR3aa: ATSREAVDRGTGELF
j_gene: TRBJ2-2
d_gene: TRBD1
v_gene: TRBV15

CDR3aa: SARDPRTSGGDTQY
j_gene: TRBJ2-3
d_gene: TRBD2
v_gene: TRBV20-1

CDR3aa: ASTSGPHPQY
j_gene: TRBJ2-3
d_gene: .
v_gene: TRBV3-1

CDR3aa: ASGPAGGGTEQF
j_gene: TRBJ2-1
d_gene: .
v_gene: TRBV12-3/TRBV12-4

CDR3aa: ASSQGWDTQY
j_gene: TRBJ2-3
d_gene: .
v_gene: TRBV13